One sample yielded the 24 T cell receptor beta chains listed below, sequenced in a study of EBV T-cell therapy then PD-1 blockade in nasopharyngeal carcinoma. Treatment here: AdE1-LMPpoly-expanded autologous EBV-specific T-cell therapy followed by anti-PD-1 nivolumab. Clones were read by immunoSEQ multiplex PCR, and TCRdb kept only the in-frame ones, dropping some. The top ten hold roughly 30% of the sample, which has roughly 20,000 clones, approximately 88% seen once. Their target antigens are unknown. Sequenced here: CD8+ T cells from blood, sampled around day 34 from a patient whose treatment included autologous EBV-specific T cells and nivolumab. The source of these receptors is a middle-aged man with nasopharyngeal carcinoma.

V is TRBV7-2 and J is TRBJ2-7; D may be TRBD1 (6 bases). From germline, CDR1 is SGHTA and CDR2 FQGNSA. Trimming took 5 bases from V and 0 from J, leaving 14 bases between them. There are 15 residues in the CDR3. The CDR3 nucleotides are TGTGCCAGCAGCCACAGGGACGGACCCTCCTACGAGCAGTACTTC. Encoded protein: CASSHRDGPSYEQYF. The full variable domain, completed using reference TRBV7-2 and TRBJ2-7, is GAGVSQSPSNKVTEKGKDVELRCDPISGHTALYWYRQSLGQGLEFLIYFQGNSAPDKSGLPSDRFSAERTGGSVSTLTIQRTQQEDSAVYLCASSHRDGPSYEQYFGPGTRLTVT.

The rearrangement links TRBV4-3 to TRBJ1-1; TRBD1 matches at 11 bases. From germline, CDR1 is LGHNA and CDR2 YSLEER. The ends lost 0 bases at V and 4 bases at J; junction bases unmatched: 4. The CDR3 contains 16 residues. The CDR3 is CASSQERDRGVTEAFF. The CDR3 nucleotides are TGCGCCAGCAGCCAAGAAAGGGACAGGGGGGTCACTGAAGCTTTCTTT.

The rearrangement uses TRBV11-1 and TRBJ2-5; D is unclear. The germline CDR1 and CDR2 sequences are SGHAT and FQDESV (reference sequence). The CDR3 has 16 residues. The V gene lost 2 bases and the J gene lost 5 bases, with 18 bases spanning the gap. The CDR3: CASSLRSAALQETQYF. CDR3 nucleotides: TGTGCCAGCAGCTTAAGGAGTGCCGCCCTTCAGGAGACCCAGTACTTC.

This sequence joins TRBV24-1 and TRBJ1-1; TRBD1 aligns across 7 bases. Germline CDR1 and CDR2: KGHDR and SFDVKD. The CDR3 length is 15 residues. V shed 7 bases and J 1 base; nucleotides not matched to a gene: 8. The DNA for the CDR3 is TGTGCCACCAGGACGACAGGGAGCGGGAACACTGAAGCTTTCTTT. It yields the protein CATRTTGSGNTEAFF.

This clone was recorded a few times. This rearrangement joins TRBV9 to TRBJ2-7, with unresolved D. The V gene lost 3 bases and the J gene lost 2 bases, with 12 bases spanning the gap. Germline loops: CDR1 SGDLS, CDR2 YYNGEE. CDR3 length: 14 amino acids. In DNA form, the CDR3 reads TGTGCCAGCAGCGGTGAAGGGCCGACCTACGAGCAGTACTTC. Amino acids: CASSGEGPTYEQYF.

The rearrangement links TRBV9 to TRBJ1-4; D is uncertain. With 0 bases removed from V and 8 bases from J, the gap between germline ends came to 17 bases. CDR1 and CDR2 from the germline V gene are SGDLS and YYNGEE. CDR3 length equals 16 residues. The CDR3 loop reads CASSVDRTAAGEKLFF. The CDR3 DNA follows: TGTGCCAGCAGCGTAGATCGGACGGCCGCTGGGGAAAAACTGTTTTTT. The complete variable domain, with remaining parts taken from reference TRBV9 and TRBJ1-4, reads DSGVTQTPKHLITATGQRVTLRCSPRSGDLSVYWYQQSLDQGLQFLIQYYNGEERAKGNILERFSAQQFPDLHSELNLSSLELGDSALYFCASSVDRTAAGEKLFFGSGTQLSVL.

The chain combines TRBV2 with TRBJ2-1; D is possibly TRBD1 (5 bases). Germline assignment: CDR1 SNHLY and CDR2 FYNNEI. V dropped 6 bases and J dropped 3 bases, with 9 bases sitting between them. This CDR3 is built from 13 residues. The CDR3 DNA reads TGTGCCAGCAGGGATAGGGGCTACAATGAGCAGTTCTTC. Protein product: CASRDRGYNEQFF.

This clone was found many times. The J gene is TRBJ1-5, the V gene TRBV28; D unresolved. In germline, CDR1 is MDHEN, CDR2 SYDVKM. The CDR3 is 15 amino acids. Trimming shortened V by 3 bases and J by 0 bases, and 9 bases separated the two germline ends. The CDR3 DNA follows: TGTGCCAGCAGTTTGATAGGAGCTAGCAATCAGCCCCAGCATTTT. As protein: CASSLIGASNQPQHF. Full variable domain (outside the CDR3, taken from reference TRBV28 and TRBJ1-5): DVKVTQSSRYLVKRTGEKVFLECVQDMDHENMFWYRQDPGLGLRLIYFSYDVKMKEKGDIPEGYSVSREKKERFSLILESASTNQTSMYLCASSLIGASNQPQHFGDGTRLSIL.

The chain carries TRBV7-8 and TRBJ2-1; D is undetermined. The CDR3 contains 15 residues. With 1 base removed from V and 9 bases from J, the gap between germline ends came to 16 bases. Germline assignment: CDR1 SGHVS and CDR2 FQNEAQ. For the CDR3, the DNA is TGTGCCAGCAGCTTAGATCAAACTGCGGCGGTTGAGCAGTTCTTC. Its translation is CASSLDQTAAVEQFF.

V usage is TRBV7-9 and J usage is TRBJ1-1; D may be TRBD1 (6 bases). This CDR3 is built from 12 residues. V lost 5 bases and J lost 8, with 12 bases in between. Per the germline V gene, CDR1 is SEHNR and CDR2 is FQNEAQ (reference sequence). This CDR3 reads CASSEGGPEAFF. The DNA of the CDR3 is TGTGCCAGCAGCGAGGGGGGCCCCGAAGCTTTCTTT.

The genes are TRBV2 and TRBJ2-7; 7 positions agree with TRBD2. Germline-derived CDR1 and CDR2 are SNHLY and FYNNEI. The CDR3 loop spans 12 amino acids. The J segment lost 5 bases and the V segment lost 4 bases, leaving 2 bases of the junction unmatched. The DNA of the CDR3 is TGTGCCAGCAGTGTGGGAGGGGACGAGCAGTACTTC. Translation gives CASSVGGDEQYF.

The CDR3 reads CSVEGGIMAGGNEQFF. The DNA of the CDR3 is TGCAGCGTTGAAGGAGGGATAATGGCAGGGGGCAATGAGCAGTTCTTC. The rearrangement links TRBV29-1 to TRBJ2-1; 7 nucleotides match TRBD1. Germline loops: CDR1 SQVTM, CDR2 ANQGSEA. Trimming removed 1 base from V and 6 bases from J; junction bases left unmatched: 12. The CDR3 totals 16 residues.

V usage is TRBV7-6 and J usage is TRBJ1-5; weak D call: TRBD1 (6 bases). Germline V gene data show CDR1 as SGHVS and CDR2 as FNYEAQ. Trimming cost V 1 base and J 14 bases, with 9 bases left between them. The CDR3 has 11 residues. CDR3 region: CASSLGTVKHF. The CDR3 coding sequence is TGTGCCAGCAGCTTAGGGACAGTCAAGCATTTT.

The gene calls are TRBV24-1 and TRBJ2-7; D gene ambiguous. V lost 5 bases to trimming and J lost 6 bases, with 10 bases between them. Germline CDR1 reads KGHDR; CDR2 reads SFDVKD. The CDR3 contains 12 residues. The CDR3 nucleotides are TGTGCCACCAGTGCTACCGGGTTCGAGCAGTACTTC. Translation gives CATSATGFEQYF.

The chain uses TRBV13 and TRBJ2-5; D is undetermined. Germline V gene data show CDR1 as PRHDT and CDR2 as FYEKMQ (reference sequence). V gave up 8 bases and J gave up 4 bases, with 11 bases separating them. The CDR3 length is 12 residues. The CDR3 sequence is CASASGRETQYF. CDR3 in DNA: TGTGCCAGCGCCTCTGGACGAGAGACCCAGTACTTC.

The CDR3 DNA is TGTGCCAGCAGCCCCCGGGGATACGAGCAGTACTTC. Residues: CASSPRGYEQYF. The J gene is TRBJ2-7, the V gene TRBV7-9; the D gene is possibly TRBD2 (5 bases). This CDR3 is built from 12 residues. The V gene lost 5 bases and the J gene lost 4 bases, with 9 bases spanning the gap. CDR1 is SEHNR and CDR2 is FQNEAQ in the germline V gene (reference sequence).

This sequence joins TRBV6-5 and TRBJ2-7, with TRBD2 matching over 10 bases. CDR1 is MNHEY and CDR2 is SVGAGI in the germline V gene. CDR3 size: 15 residues. V lost 3 bases, J lost 2 bases, and 4 bases stayed unmatched. The CDR3: CASSYNSGGPYEQYF. CDR3 coding DNA: TGTGCCAGCAGTTATAATAGCGGGGGGCCCTACGAGCAGTACTTC.

This clone was seen only a few times. The CDR3 sequence is CASSWALGEQYF. CDR3 in DNA: TGTGCCAGCAGCTGGGCGCTGGGGGAGCAGTACTTC. V usage is TRBV5-6 and J usage is TRBJ2-7; no clear D gene. The CDR3 spans 12 residues. In germline, CDR1 is SGHDT, CDR2 YYEEEE. V dropped 3 bases and J dropped 7 bases, with 11 bases sitting between them.

The chain uses TRBV15 and TRBJ1-2; D is unclear. The CDR3 spans 15 residues. Trimming removed 0 bases from V and 2 bases from J, with 10 bases in between. Germline loops: CDR1 LNHNV, CDR2 YYDKDF (reference sequence). In nucleotides, the CDR3 is TGTGCCACCAGCAGAGATCCCGGCATGAACTATGGCTACACCTTC. It specifies CATSRDPGMNYGYTF.

The chain couples TRBV9 to TRBJ2-2; perhaps TRBD1 as D (5 bases). V lost 0 bases and J lost 0, with 9 bases in between. CDR1 and CDR2 from the germline V gene are SGDLS and YYNGEE. The CDR3 is 16 amino acids. CDR3 sequence (DNA): TGTGCCAGCAGCGTAGTTGGGGCCTCGAACACCGGGGAGCTGTTTTTT. It yields the protein CASSVVGASNTGELFF.

By share of the sample, this clone is medium-sized (0.01 to 0.1%). This chain links TRBV2 with TRBJ2-2, with D unclear. The CDR3 spans 15 residues. V lost 4 bases to trimming and J lost 10 bases, with 19 bases between them. CDR1 is SNHLY and CDR2 is FYNNEI in the germline V gene. The CDR3 DNA reads as TGTGCCAGCAGTGGGGCGGCAGTCCAACCATCGGAGCTGTTTTTT. Encoded protein: CASSGAAVQPSELFF.

The chain joins TRBV28 to TRBJ1-2; TRBD1 might be the D (6 bases). Germline V CDR1 and CDR2: MDHEN, SYDVKM. Trimming removed 6 bases at V and 0 bases at J, with 14 bases between. This CDR3 is 15 amino acids long. CDR3 region: CASRTGFRANYGYTF. The CDR3 DNA sequence: TGTGCCAGCAGAACAGGGTTTCGGGCTAACTATGGCTACACCTTC.

The chain links TRBV7-6 to TRBJ2-7; 8 nucleotides agree with TRBD1. Germline CDR1 and CDR2: SGHVS and FNYEAQ. The CDR3 totals 13 residues. Trimming took 5 bases from V and 4 from J; bases not matched to a gene: 4. The CDR3 bases are TGTGCCAGCAGCCGAGACAGGGGATACGAGCAGTACTTC. Protein product: CASSRDRGYEQYF.

The rearrangement links TRBV5-6 to TRBJ2-5; a weak D match, TRBD1 (6 bases). From germline, CDR1 is SGHDT and CDR2 YYEEEE. The CDR3 extends over 15 amino acids. V was cut by 4 bases and J by 5 bases, with 18 bases left in between. The DNA of the CDR3 is TGTGCCAGCAGCCCTGCCACAGGGTGGTACGAGACCCAGTACTTC. This encodes CASSPATGWYETQYF.